This T cell receptor (beta chain) was sequenced in a study of patients and donors after allogeneic stem cell transplantation. A single record per CDR3 protein comes from TCRdb applying MiXCR to the RT-PCR reads. The table includes about 76,000 distinct CDR3 sequences, more than 25% detected once. The CDR3 totals 11 residues. Germline assignment: CDR1 SGHVS and CDR2 FNYEAQ. Trimming took off 5 bases at V and 5 bases at J, with 4 bases between the two ends. This clonotype was picked up many times. Sequenced: blood, either unsorted or a sorted T cell fraction (not recorded which). This chain links TRBV7-6 with TRBJ1-5, with unresolved D. The TCR originated in a human donor who was either an allogeneic HSCT recipient or a stem cell or donor lymphocyte infusion donor (not recorded which). It is not recorded whose cells these are; they may come from a transplant donor. CDR3 DNA: TGTGCCAGCAGCCCGTATCAGCCCCAGCATTTT. Translation gives CASSPYQPQHF.